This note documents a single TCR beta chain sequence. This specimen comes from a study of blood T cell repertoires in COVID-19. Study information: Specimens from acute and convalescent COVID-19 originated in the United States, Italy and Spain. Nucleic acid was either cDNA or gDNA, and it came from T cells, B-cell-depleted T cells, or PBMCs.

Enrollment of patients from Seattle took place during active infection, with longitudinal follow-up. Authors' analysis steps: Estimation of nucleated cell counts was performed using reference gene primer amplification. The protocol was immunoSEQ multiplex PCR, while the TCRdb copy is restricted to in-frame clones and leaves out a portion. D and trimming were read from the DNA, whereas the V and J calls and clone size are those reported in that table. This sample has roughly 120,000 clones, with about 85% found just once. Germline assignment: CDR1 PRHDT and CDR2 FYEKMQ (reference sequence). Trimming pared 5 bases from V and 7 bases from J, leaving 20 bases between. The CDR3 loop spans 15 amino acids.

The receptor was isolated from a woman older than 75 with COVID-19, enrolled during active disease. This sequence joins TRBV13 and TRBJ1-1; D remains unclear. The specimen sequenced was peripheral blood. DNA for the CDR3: TGTGCCAGCAGCCCCCCGGTACCCAACCTTTTTGAAGCTTTCTTT. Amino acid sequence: CASSPPVPNLFEAFF.